Below, 15 T cell receptor beta chains from the same sample are listed, as sequenced in a study of human T cells and chemical hapten exposure. TCRdb reanalysed the RACE reads using MiXCR and keeps one entry per CDR3 protein. The table includes about 350,000 distinct CDR3 sequences, around 6% detected once. Time point meaning: patch test 2, 6 weeks after DPC sensitization. Sample treatment: therapeutic diphenylcyclopropenone sensitization with weekly scalp DPC. Here the sequenced sample was whole blood, taken in connection with sensitization to the hapten diphenylcyclopropenone (DPC). The source is a woman under 30 with alopecia areata. Some clones in this sample may be carry-over from other donors' samples.

V is TRBV13 and J is TRBJ1-1; the D gene is possibly TRBD1 (6 bases). The ends were cut back, 5 bases at V and 2 bases at J, with 12 bases in the middle. From germline, CDR1 is PRHDT and CDR2 FYEKMQ (reference sequence). The CDR3 has 14 amino acids. Here the CDR3 DNA reads TGTGCCAGCAGCCGGCGGACAGAAAACACTGAAGCTTTCTTT. Translated: CASSRRTENTEAFF.

The gene calls are TRBV7-2 and TRBJ2-5; 9 bases agree with TRBD2. The CDR3 has 15 amino acids. From germline, CDR1 is SGHTA and CDR2 FQGNSA. J was trimmed by 4 bases and V by 4 bases; bases with no gene match: 7. CDR3 DNA: TGTGCCAGCAGCTCCGGACTAGCGTCCGTAGAGACCCAGTACTTC. Its protein is CASSSGLASVETQYF.

This clonotype was counted ten times or more. V is TRBV5-4 and J is TRBJ1-4; D is undetermined. The CDR3 has 11 amino acids. Germline assignment: CDR1 SGHNT and CDR2 YYREEE (reference sequence). Trimming removed 0 bases at V and 12 bases at J, with 6 bases between. The CDR3 here is CASSLGKELFF. The CDR3 DNA is TGTGCCAGCAGCTTGGGGAAGGAACTGTTTTTT.

This clonotype was recorded at least ten times. The chain uses TRBV12-3 or TRBV12-4 and TRBJ1-4, with TRBD1 matching over 7 bases. The CDR3 length is 16 residues. Germline trimming cut 2 bases from V and 7 bases from J; bases unmatched to any gene: 10. CDR3 sequence: CASSLTRQGLSEKLFF. The CDR3 DNA reads TGTGCCAGCAGTTTAACTAGACAGGGTCTAAGTGAAAAACTGTTTTTT.

This clonotype occurred many times. V is TRBV29-1 and J is TRBJ2-6; D uncertain. Trimming took 4 bases from V and 2 from J, leaving 9 bases between them. CDR3 length: 14 residues. Germline V lookup: CDR1 SQVTM, CDR2 ANQGSEA. In nucleotides, the CDR3 is TGCAGCGTTGTTGTCTCCCCTGGGGCCAACGTCCTGACTTTC. As protein: CSVVVSPGANVLTF.

The chain links TRBV14 to TRBJ1-2; D is ambiguous. Looked up from germline, CDR1 is SGHDN and CDR2 is FVKESK. Trimming took off 0 bases at V and 0 bases at J, with 11 bases between the two ends. The CDR3 loop spans 16 amino acids. CDR3 DNA sequence: TGTGCCAGCAGCCAAGACGACGGCTCGGCTAACTATGGCTACACCTTC. This sequence encodes CASSQDDGSANYGYTF.

This clonotype occurred many times. This CDR3 reads CATSDYADTQYF. The CDR3 DNA reads as TGTGCCACCAGTGATTACGCAGATACGCAGTATTTT. The chain joins TRBV24-1 to TRBJ2-3; D unresolved. Germline V gene lookup returns CDR1 KGHDR and CDR2 SFDVKD. The V gene lost 2 bases and the J gene lost 4 bases, with 3 bases spanning the gap. There are 12 residues in the CDR3.

This clonotype was detected ten times or more. The chain recombines TRBV6-2 or TRBV6-3 with TRBJ2-1; D possibly corresponds to TRBD2 (7 bases). V dropped 5 bases and J dropped 15 bases, with 23 bases sitting between them. The CDR3 length is 14 residues. Germline V gene sequence: CDR1 MNHEY, CDR2 SVGEGT. The CDR3 spells CASSTRGGEHSGFF. The CDR3 nucleotides are TGTGCCAGCAGTACAAGGGGGGGGGAGCACTCCGGGTTCTTC.

This clonotype was found a few times. V gene TRBV5-1 combines with J gene TRBJ2-7; 7 nucleotides line up with TRBD1. This CDR3 is built from 16 residues. J lost 0 bases, V lost 0 bases, and 6 bases had no gene match. Germline values: CDR1 SGHRS, CDR2 YFSETQ. The CDR3 region is CASSLAGGQTSYEQYF. The CDR3 coding sequence is TGCGCCAGCAGCTTGGCTGGGGGACAGACCTCCTACGAGCAGTACTTC. The entire variable domain, with the rest obtained from reference TRBV5-1 and TRBJ2-7, is as follows: KAGVTQTPRYLIKTRGQQVTLSCSPISGHRSVSWYQQTPGQGLQFLFEYFSETQRNKGNFPGRFSGRQFSNSRSEMNVSTLELGDSALYLCASSLAGGQTSYEQYFGPGTRLTVT.

This chain uses TRBV6-5 with TRBJ1-1; the D gene is possibly TRBD1 (5 bases). The CDR3 sequence is 14 residues long. Germline assignment: CDR1 MNHEY and CDR2 SVGAGI. The V end lost 4 bases, the J end lost 0 bases, and 9 bases lay between the germline ends. CDR3 coding DNA: TGTGCCAGCAGTTTACAGGCCCTGAACACTGAAGCTTTCTTT. Its translation: CASSLQALNTEAFF.

This clonotype came up a few times. The chain joins TRBV4-1 to TRBJ2-7, with 10 bases identical to TRBD1. There are 18 residues in the CDR3. Unmatched junction bases numbered 19, after V lost 6 bases and J lost 5 bases. Germline assignment: CDR1 MGHRA and CDR2 YSYEKL. As DNA, the CDR3 is TGCGCCAGCAGTCGGAGTGCGGGTAGGGGGACAGGGGTCCACGAGCAGTACTTC. Encoded protein: CASSRSAGRGTGVHEQYF.

The V call is TRBV5-8, the J call TRBJ2-1; D remains ambiguous. Germline V lookup: CDR1 SGHTS, CDR2 YDEGEE. V was clipped by 4 bases and J by 5 bases, with 4 bases between them. This CDR3 comprises 11 residues. CDR3: CASSPNNEQFF. The CDR3, as DNA: TGTGCCAGCAGCCCGAACAATGAGCAGTTCTTC.

This clonotype has ten or more counts. The chain has TRBV12-3 or TRBV12-4 and TRBJ1-3, with TRBD1 as a possible D gene (5 bases). V dropped 7 bases and J dropped 0 bases, with 10 bases sitting between them. CDR3 length: 14 residues. The CDR3 nucleotides are TGTGCCAGCACTTCGACAGCCTCTGGAAACACCATATATTTT. It specifies CASTSTASGNTIYF.

The V gene is TRBV13, the J gene TRBJ2-5; D gene unclear. The CDR3 length is 15 residues. Germline CDR1 is PRHDT and CDR2 is FYEKMQ (reference sequence). V lost 8 bases and J lost 4, with 20 bases in between. The CDR3 region has the DNA TGTGCCAGCTCCACGGGCCACCCTAAAGGAGAGACCCAGTACTTC. The encoded protein is CASSTGHPKGETQYF.

This clonotype occurred many times. J is TRBJ1-2 and V is TRBV6-5, with D uncertain. This CDR3 is 13 amino acids long. Per germline, CDR1 MNHEY and CDR2 SVGAGI. V was shortened by 6 bases and J by 7 bases, with 15 bases between the two germline ends. In nucleotides, the CDR3 is TGTGCCAGCAGAACCTATAGGAGGCTTGGCTACACCTTC. This translates into CASRTYRRLGYTF.